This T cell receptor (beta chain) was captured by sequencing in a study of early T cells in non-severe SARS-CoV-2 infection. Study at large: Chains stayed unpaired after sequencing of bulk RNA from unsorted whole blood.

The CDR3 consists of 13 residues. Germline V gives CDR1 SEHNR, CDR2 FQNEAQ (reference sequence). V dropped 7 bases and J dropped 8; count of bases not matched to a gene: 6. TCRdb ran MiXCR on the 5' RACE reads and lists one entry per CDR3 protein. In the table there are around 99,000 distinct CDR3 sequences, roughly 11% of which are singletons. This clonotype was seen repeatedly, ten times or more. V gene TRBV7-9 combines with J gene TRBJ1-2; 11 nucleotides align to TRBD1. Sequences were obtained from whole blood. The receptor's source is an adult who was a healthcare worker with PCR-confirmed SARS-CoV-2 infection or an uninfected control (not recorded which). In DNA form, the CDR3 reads TGTGCCAGCACCCGGGACAGGGGGATCGGCTACACCTTC. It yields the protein CASTRDRGIGYTF.